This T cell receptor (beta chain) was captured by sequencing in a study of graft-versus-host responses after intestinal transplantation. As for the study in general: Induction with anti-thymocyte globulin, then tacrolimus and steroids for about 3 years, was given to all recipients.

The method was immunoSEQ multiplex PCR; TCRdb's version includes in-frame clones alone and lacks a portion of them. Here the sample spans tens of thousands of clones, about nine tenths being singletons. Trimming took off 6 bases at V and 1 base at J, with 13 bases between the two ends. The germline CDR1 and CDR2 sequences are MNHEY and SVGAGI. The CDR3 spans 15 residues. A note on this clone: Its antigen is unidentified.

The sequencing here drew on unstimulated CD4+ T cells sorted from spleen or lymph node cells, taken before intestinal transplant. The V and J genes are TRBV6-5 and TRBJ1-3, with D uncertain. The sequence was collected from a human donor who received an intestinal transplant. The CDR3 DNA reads TGTGCCAGCAGCGGTTCTGTGGGATCTGGAAACACCATATATTTT. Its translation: CASSGSVGSGNTIYF.